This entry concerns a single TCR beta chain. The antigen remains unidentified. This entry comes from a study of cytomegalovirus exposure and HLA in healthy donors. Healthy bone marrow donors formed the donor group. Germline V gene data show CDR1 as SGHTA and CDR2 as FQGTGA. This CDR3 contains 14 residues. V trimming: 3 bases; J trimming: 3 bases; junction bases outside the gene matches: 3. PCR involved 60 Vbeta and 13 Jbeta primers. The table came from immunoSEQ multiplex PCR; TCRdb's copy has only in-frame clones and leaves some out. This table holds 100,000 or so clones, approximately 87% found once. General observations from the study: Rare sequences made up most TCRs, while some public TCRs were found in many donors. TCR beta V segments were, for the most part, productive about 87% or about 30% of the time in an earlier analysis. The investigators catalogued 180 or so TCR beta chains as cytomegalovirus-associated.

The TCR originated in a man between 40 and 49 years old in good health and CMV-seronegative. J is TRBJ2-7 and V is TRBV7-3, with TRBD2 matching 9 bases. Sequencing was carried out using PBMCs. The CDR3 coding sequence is TGTGCCAGCAGCTTTAGCGGGGGCAACTACGAGCAGTACTTC. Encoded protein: CASSFSGGNYEQYF.